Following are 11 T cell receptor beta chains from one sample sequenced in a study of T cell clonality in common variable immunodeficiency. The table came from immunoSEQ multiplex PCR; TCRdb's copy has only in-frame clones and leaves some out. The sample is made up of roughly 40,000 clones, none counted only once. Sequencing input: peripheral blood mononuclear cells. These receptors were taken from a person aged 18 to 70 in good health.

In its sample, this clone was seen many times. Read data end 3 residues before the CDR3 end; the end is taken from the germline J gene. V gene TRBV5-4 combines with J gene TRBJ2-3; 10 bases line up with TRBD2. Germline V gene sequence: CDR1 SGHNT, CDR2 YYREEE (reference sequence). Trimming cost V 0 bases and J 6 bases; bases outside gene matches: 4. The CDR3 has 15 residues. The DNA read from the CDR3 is TGTGCCAGCAGCTTGGTAGCGGGGGGAACTGATACG. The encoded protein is CASSLVAGGTDT. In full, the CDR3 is CASSLVAGGTDTQYF.

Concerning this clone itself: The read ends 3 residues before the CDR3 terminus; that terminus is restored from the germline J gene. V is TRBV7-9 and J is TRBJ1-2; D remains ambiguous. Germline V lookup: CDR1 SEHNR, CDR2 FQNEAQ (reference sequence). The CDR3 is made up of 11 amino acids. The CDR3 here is CASSPLYDYTF. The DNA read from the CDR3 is TGTGCCAGCAGCCCACTCTACGAC.

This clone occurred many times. CDR3 bases read: TGTGCCAGCAGTTCTGGGCTTCGTTCCGCG. Translation gives CASSSGLRSA. In full, the CDR3 is CASSSGLRSAQYF. V and J are TRBV27 and TRBJ2-3; no definite D call. The read finishes 3 residues shy of the CDR3 end, and the germline J gene is used to complete it. CDR3 length equals 13 residues. CDR1 MNHEY and CDR2 SMNVEV come from the germline V gene (reference sequence).

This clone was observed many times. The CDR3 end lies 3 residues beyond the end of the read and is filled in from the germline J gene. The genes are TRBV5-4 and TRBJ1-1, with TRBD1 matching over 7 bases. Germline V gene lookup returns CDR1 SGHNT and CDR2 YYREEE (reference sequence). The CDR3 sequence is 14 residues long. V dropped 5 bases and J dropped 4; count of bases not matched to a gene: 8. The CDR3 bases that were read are TGTGCCAGCAGTCAATACGACAGGGTCACTGAA. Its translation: CASSQYDRVTE. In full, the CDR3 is CASSQYDRVTEAFF.

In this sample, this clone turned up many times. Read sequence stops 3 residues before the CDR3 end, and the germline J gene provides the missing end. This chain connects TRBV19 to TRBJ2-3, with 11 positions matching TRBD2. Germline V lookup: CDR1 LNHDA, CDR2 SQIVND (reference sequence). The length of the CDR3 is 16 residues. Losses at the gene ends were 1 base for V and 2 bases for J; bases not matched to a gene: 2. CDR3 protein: CASSIVAGGVTDTQYF. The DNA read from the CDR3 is TGTGCCAGTAGTATAGTAGCGGGAGGGGTCACAGATACG.

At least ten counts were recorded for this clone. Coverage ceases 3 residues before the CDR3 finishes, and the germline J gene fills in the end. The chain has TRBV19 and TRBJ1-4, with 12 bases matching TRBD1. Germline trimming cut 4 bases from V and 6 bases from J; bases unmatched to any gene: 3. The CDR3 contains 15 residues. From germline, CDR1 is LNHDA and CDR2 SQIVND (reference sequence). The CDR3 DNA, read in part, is TGTGCCAGTAGTACCGGGACAGGGGGCGATGAAAAA. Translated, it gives CASSTGTGGDEK. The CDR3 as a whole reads CASSTGTGGDEKLFF.

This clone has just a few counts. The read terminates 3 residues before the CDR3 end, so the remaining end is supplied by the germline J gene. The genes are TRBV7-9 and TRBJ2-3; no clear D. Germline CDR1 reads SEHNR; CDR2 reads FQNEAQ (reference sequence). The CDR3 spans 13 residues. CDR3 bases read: TGTGCCAGCAGCTTGGTGGGCCAGGAGACG. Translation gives CASSLVGQET. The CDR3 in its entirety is CASSLVGQETQYF.

The CDR3 sequence: CSARDRDREPTDTQYF. CDR3 DNA (partial): TGCAGTGCTAGAGACCGGGACAGGGAACCCACAGATACG. The chain has TRBV20-1 and TRBJ2-3; TRBD1 matches at 9 bases. Coverage ceases 3 residues before the CDR3 finishes, and the germline J gene fills in the end. The CDR3 runs 16 residues. V lost 0 bases to trimming and J lost 2 bases; unmatched junction nucleotides: 6. The germline CDR1 and CDR2 sequences are DFQATT and SNEGSKA (reference sequence).

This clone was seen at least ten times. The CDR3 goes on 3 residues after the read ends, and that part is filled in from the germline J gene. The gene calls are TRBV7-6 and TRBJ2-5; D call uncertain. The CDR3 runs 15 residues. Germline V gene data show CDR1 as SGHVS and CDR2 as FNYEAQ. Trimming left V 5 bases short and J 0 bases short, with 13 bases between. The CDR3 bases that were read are TGTGCCAGCAGCCCGCGAGCTGCAAACCAAGAGACC. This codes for CASSPRAANQET. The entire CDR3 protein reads CASSPRAANQETQYF.

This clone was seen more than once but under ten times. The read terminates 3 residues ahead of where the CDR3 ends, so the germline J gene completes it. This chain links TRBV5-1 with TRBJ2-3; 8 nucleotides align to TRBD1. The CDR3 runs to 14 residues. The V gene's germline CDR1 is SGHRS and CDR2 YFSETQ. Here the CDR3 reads CASSPGGAGQPQYF. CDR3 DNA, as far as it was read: TGCGCCAGCAGTCCAGGGGGCGCGGGGCAGCCG.

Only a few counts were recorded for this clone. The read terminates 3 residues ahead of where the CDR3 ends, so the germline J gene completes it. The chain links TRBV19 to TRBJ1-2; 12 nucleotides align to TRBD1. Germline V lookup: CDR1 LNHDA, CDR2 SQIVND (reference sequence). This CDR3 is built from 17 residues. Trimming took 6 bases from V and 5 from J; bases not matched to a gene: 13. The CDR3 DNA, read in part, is TGTGCCAGTAGAGGTCCCGGGACAGGGGGCGCGTGGTATGGC. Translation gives CASRGPGTGGAWYG. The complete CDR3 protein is CASRGPGTGGAWYGYTF.